This T cell receptor beta chain was recovered during a study of shared clonotypes between healthy human individuals (TCRdb year 2020). About the study as a whole: The cohort included three men and a couple of women between 18 and 49 years of age. To increase sequencing depth and limit assay-specific biases, different laboratories used diverse techniques to prepare libraries and sequence TCR repertoires. Per donor, three plates each were used for CD4 naive and CD4 memory, two for CD8 naive, and one for CD8 memory. Each donor's leukapheresis produced roughly between roughly 0.94 and 9.5 billion PBMCs. To estimate repertoire size and how much clonotype sharing occurs between individuals, the study deeply sequenced the blood TCR repertoires of five or six healthy adults.

Reading from cysteine to phenylalanine, the CDR3 counts 16 amino acids. Solely the CDR3 DNA is kept, with 48 bases framed from the first base. Based on the germline V gene, the CDR1 and CDR2 sequences are SQVTM and ANQGSEA. Trimming removed 4 bases from V and 4 bases from J; the gene matches leave 14 bases unexplained. TCR CDR3 regions were amplified from genomic DNA by multiplex PCR using the deep immunoSEQ assay. Extracted genomic DNA from each cell subset was distributed evenly across all wells of several immunoSEQ 96-well plates, and each plate was treated as a replicate. For sorted subsets, around 200 ng genomic DNA, equal to tens of thousands of T cell genomes, was loaded into each replicate PCR. Purified libraries were measured with a Qubit 3.0 fluorometer, size-checked on a Bioanalyzer 2100, and measured again with the KAPA Library Quantification kit. Every immunoSEQ 96-well plate was sequenced on a dedicated single-read 150-cycle Illumina NextSeq 550 flow cell. Regarding the original processing steps: Because only junctional sequences without quality scores were contained in the immunoSEQ output, filtering matching that applied to full-length reads could not be performed. To assign V/J genes and CDR3, sequences were annotated against IMGT germline references using PyIR, a Python wrapper for IgBLAST v1.9. Any read was removed if the V/J assignment was weak (E-value above 1e-6), the CDR3 was missing, or the read contained stop codons, out-of-frame junctions, or ambiguous translated residues. V3J clonotypes were defined as sequences sharing the same inferred V gene, J gene, and CDR3 amino acid sequence. The percentage overlap between two repertoires was calculated by dividing the number of shared unique clonotypes by the size of the smaller repertoire. RTK rarefaction, the Chao1 estimator, and Recon v2.1 estimates of unobserved clonotypes were used to assess repertoire richness. OLGA was used to compute generation probabilities for all TCRbeta clonotypes that the gDNA method yielded from a handful of donors. TCRdb provides this immuneACCESS table in a form limited to in-frame rearrangements. Some clones are lacking; in checked studies, under half of them reflect an unresolved V gene, and why the rest are absent is not known. D and trimming were read from the DNA, whereas the V and J calls and clone size are those reported in that table. Counted in this sample were around 2.1 million clones; roughly 91% of them appeared once. Of the sample, roughly 1.7% is held by the ten largest clones.

Points the paper makes about the study in general: About 5% of naive CD4, 3.5% of naive CD8, about 2.5% of memory CD4, and 0.4% of memory CD8 clonotypes were shared across a handful of donors. Larger estimated clonotype richness was generally found for naive subsets than for memory subsets. The genetic and exposure-history diversity represented was limited by the small number of donors. Compared with non-shared clonotypes, clonotypes shared by all four sorted-subset donors had higher generation probabilities. Based on pairwise subsampling, the degree of clonotype sharing among donors was expected to be affected by sequencing depth. Sampling was limited to blood, and TCR repertoires in tissue likely differ from TCR repertoires in blood. Even with the large sequencing depth, rarefaction of the sorted-subset datasets indicated that sequencing was incomplete.

For this clone: Which antigen it targets is not known. Base qualities are not recorded, but no much larger clone differs from it by a single base.

For the CD8 naive samples, CD45RO-negative cells were positively selected for CCR7, yielding a CD45RA+CCR7+ population from which TemRA cells were excluded. Donors were healthy HIV-negative adults with no recently reported acute infections or vaccinations. Every donor was a Caucasian adult residing in Nashville, Tennessee, USA. After blood collection by leukapheresis, PBMCs were isolated using Ficoll-Histopaque density gradient centrifugation and then cryopreserved in the vapor phase of liquid nitrogen. Analytical flow cytometry was used to check the purity and quantity of each magnetically sorted T cell population. Genomic DNA was isolated from each sorted fraction and quantified by UV absorbance on a Nanodrop 2000c.

The TCR comes from a man in his late teens or twenties in good health. Some clones in this sample may be carry-over from other donors' samples. The chain was built from TRBV29-1 and TRBJ2-3; a stretch of 7 junction bases matches TRBD2. The sequenced sample was naive CD8+ T cells from PBMCs. This specimen's cell subset or site label, per the study, means: CD45RA+CCR7+. The CDR3 loop reads CSVVAGDVYRADTQYF. The DNA sequence follows: TGCAGCGTTGTTGCGGGGGACGTTTATAGAGCAGATACGCAGTATTTT.